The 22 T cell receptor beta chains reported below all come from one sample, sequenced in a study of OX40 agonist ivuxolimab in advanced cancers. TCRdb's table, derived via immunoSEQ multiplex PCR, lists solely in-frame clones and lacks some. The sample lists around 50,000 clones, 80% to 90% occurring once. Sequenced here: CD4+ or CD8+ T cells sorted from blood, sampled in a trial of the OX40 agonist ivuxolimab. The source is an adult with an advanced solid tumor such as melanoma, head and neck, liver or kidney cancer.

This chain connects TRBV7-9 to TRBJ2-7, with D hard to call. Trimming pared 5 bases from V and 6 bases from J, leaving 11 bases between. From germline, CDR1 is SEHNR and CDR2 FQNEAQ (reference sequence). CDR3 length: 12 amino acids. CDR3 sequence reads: CASSPPGGEQYV. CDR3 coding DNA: TGTGCCAGCAGCCCGCCGGGCGGCGAGCAGTACGTC.

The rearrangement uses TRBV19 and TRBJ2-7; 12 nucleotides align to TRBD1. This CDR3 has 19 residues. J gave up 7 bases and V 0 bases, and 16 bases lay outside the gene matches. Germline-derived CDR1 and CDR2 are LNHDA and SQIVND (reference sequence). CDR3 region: CASSIDPLGSGQGAREQYF. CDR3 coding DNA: TGTGCCAGTAGTATAGACCCCTTAGGGTCGGGACAGGGGGCGAGGGAGCAGTACTTC.

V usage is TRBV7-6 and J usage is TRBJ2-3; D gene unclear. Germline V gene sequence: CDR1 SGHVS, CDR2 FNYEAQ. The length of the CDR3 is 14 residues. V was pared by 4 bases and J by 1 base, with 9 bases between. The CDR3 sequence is CASSSRARTDTQYF. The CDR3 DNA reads TGTGCCAGCAGCTCGAGAGCCCGCACAGATACGCAGTATTTT.

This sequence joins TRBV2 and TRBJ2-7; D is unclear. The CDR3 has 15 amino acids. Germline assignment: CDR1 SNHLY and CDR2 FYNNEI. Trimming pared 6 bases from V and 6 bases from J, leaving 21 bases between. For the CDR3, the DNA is TGTGCCAGCAGCGCCACGGGTTCTGCTGCCATCGAGCAGTACTTC. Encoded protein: CASSATGSAAIEQYF.

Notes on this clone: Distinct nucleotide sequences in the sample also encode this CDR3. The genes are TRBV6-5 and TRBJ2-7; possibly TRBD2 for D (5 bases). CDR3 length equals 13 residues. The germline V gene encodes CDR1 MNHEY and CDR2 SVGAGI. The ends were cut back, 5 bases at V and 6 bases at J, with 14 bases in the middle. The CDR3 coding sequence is TGTGCCAGCAGTCCAGGACTCCTTGGCGAGCAGTACGTC. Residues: CASSPGLLGEQYV.

The CDR3 region is CASRGLGPEAFF. The CDR3 DNA reads TGCGCCAGCAGGGGTCTCGGACCGGAAGCTTTCTTT. This chain links TRBV5-1 with TRBJ1-1; D uncertain. Germline assignment: CDR1 SGHRS and CDR2 YFSETQ. V lost 5 bases, J lost 8 bases, and 13 bases lay in between. The CDR3 spans 12 residues.

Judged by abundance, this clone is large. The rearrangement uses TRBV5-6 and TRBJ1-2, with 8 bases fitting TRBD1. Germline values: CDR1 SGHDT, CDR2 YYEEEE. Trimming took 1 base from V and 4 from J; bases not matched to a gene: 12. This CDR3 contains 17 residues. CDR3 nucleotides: TGTGCCAGCAGCTTGCTACTCCTCGGACAGGGACCCTATGGCTACACCTTC. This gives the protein CASSLLLLGQGPYGYTF. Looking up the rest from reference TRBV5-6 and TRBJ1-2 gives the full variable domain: DAGVTQSPTHLIKTRGQQVTLRCSPKSGHDTVSWYQQALGQGPQFIFQYYEEEERQRGNFPDRFSGHQFPNYSSELNVNALLLGDSALYLCASSLLLLGQGPYGYTFGSGTRLTVV.

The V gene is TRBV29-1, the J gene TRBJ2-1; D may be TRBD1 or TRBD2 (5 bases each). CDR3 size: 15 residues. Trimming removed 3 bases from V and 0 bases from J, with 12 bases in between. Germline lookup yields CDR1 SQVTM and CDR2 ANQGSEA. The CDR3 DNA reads TGCAGCGTTGATTGTGGGACGACCTCCTACAATGAGCAGTTCTTC. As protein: CSVDCGTTSYNEQFF.

The CDR3 sequence is CASSVPRDSEITGELFF. CDR3 sequence (DNA): TGTGCCAGCAGCGTCCCCCGGGATAGCGAGATAACCGGGGAGCTGTTTTTT. V usage is TRBV9 and J usage is TRBJ2-2; the D gene is possibly TRBD2 (5 bases). The CDR3 consists of 17 residues. Germline V gene lookup returns CDR1 SGDLS and CDR2 YYNGEE. V was pared by 2 bases and J by 5 bases, with 19 bases between.

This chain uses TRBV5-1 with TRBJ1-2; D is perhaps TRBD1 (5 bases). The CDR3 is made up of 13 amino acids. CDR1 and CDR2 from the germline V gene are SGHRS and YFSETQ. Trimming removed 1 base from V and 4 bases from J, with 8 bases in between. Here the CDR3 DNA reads TGCGCCAGCAGCTTGACAGGAGCCTATGGCTACACCTTC. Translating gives CASSLTGAYGYTF.

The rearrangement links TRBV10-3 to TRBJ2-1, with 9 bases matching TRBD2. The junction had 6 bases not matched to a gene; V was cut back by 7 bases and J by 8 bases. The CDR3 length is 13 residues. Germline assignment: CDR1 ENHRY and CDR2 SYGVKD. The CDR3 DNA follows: TGTGCCATCAATCTAGCGGGAACGGATGAGCAGTTCTTC. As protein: CAINLAGTDEQFF.

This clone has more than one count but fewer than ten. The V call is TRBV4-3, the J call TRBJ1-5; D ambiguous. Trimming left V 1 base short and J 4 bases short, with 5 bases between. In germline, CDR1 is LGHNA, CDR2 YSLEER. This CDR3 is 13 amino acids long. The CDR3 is CASSQGLNQPQHF. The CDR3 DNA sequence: TGCGCCAGCAGCCAAGGCTTAAATCAGCCCCAGCATTTT.

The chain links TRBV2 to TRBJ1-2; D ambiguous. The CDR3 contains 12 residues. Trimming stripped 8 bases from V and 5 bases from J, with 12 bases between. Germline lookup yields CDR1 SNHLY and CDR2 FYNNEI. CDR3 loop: CASSSDQYGYTF. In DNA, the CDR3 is TGTGCCAGCTCCTCGGATCAATATGGCTACACCTTC.

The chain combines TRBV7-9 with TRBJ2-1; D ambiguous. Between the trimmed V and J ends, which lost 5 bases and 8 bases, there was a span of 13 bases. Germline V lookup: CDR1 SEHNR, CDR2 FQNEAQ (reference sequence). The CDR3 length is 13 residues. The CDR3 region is CASSPASVDEQFF. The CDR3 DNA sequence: TGTGCCAGCAGCCCCGCGAGCGTCGATGAGCAGTTCTTC.

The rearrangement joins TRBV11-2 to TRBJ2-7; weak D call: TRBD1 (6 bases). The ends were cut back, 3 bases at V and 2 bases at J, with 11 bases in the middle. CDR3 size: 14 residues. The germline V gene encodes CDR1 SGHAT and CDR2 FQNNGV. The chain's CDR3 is CASSFEQGTYEQYF. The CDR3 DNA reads TGTGCCAGCAGCTTCGAACAGGGAACCTACGAGCAGTACTTC. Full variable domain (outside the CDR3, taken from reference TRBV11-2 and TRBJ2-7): EAGVAQSPRYKIIEKRQSVAFWCNPISGHATLYWYQQILGQGPKLLIQFQNNGVVDDSQLPKDRFSAERLKGVDSTLKIQPAKLEDSAVYLCASSFEQGTYEQYFGPGTRLTVT.

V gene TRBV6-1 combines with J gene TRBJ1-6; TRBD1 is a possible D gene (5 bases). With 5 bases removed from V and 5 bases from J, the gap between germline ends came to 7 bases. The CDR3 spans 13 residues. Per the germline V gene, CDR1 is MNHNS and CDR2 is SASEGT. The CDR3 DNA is TGTGCCAGCAGTTGGGGGAATAATTCACCCCTCCACTTT. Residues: CASSWGNNSPLHF.

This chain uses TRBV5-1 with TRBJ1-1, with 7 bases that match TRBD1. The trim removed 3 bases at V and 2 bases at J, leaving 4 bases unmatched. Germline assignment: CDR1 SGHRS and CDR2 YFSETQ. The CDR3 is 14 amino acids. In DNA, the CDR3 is TGCGCCAGCAGCTCGGCAGGGGGAAACACTGAAGCTTTCTTT. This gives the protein CASSSAGGNTEAFF.

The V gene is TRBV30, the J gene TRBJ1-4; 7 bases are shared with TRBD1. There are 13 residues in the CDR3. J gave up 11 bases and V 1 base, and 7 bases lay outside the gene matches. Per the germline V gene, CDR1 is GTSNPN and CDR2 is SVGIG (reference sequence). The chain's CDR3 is CAWSEGGLWKLFF. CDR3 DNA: TGTGCCTGGAGTGAAGGGGGCCTGTGGAAACTGTTTTTT.

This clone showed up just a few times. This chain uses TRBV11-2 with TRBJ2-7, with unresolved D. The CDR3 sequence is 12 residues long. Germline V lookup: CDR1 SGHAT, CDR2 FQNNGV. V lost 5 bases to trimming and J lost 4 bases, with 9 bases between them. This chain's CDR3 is CASSTLGYEQYV. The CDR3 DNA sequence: TGTGCCAGCAGCACCCTTGGGTACGAGCAGTACGTC.

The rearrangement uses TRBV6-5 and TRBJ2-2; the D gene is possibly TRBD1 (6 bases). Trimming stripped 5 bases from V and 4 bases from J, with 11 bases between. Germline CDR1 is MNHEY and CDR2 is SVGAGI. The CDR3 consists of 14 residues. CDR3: CASSPRTVTGELFF. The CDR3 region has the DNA TGTGCCAGCAGTCCTCGGACAGTCACCGGGGAGCTGTTTTTT.

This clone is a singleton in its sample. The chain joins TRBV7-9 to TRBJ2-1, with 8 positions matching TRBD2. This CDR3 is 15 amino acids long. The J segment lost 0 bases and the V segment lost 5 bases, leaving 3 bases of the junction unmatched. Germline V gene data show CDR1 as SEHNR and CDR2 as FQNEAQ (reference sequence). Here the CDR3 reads CASSTAGVSYNEQFF. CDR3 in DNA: TGTGCCAGCAGCACAGCGGGAGTCTCCTACAATGAGCAGTTCTTC.

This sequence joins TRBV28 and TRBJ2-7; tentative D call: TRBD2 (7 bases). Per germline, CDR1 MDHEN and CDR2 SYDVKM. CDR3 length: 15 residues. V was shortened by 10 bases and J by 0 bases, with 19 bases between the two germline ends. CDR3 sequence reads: CATGGLATLSYEQYF. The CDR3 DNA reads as TGTGCCACCGGGGGGCTAGCGACCCTCTCCTACGAGCAGTACTTC.